This TCR beta chain was observed in a study of cytotoxic CD8 clonotypes in ibrutinib-treated CLL. Overall study context: Once patients had received a median around 12 months of treatment, range 6 to 36, response samples were obtained.

The CDR3 loop spans 11 amino acids. CDR1 is SQVTM, CDR2 ANQGSEA, per germline. Between the trimmed V and J ends, which lost 6 bases and 6 bases, there was a span of 11 bases. Worth noting for this clone: Its antigen is currently unknown.

Profiled with immunoSEQ multiplex PCR; TCRdb holds only in-frame clones, not every one. The data contain nearly 300,000 clones, roughly 76% of them seen just once; the ten biggest clones take up 5.6%. Findings of the study overall: Starting clonality was above that of age-matched healthy donors and tracked circulating CD8+ T-cell counts. Clonality went up at ibrutinib response and then declined back toward baseline at progression. Under treatment, the uncommon public clonotypes either contracted or remained stable.

V usage is TRBV29-1 and J usage is TRBJ1-1, with D perhaps matching TRBD1 (5 bases). The sequence came from a human donor with chronic lymphocytic leukemia. Sequenced material: PBMCs, taken at disease progression, from a patient treated with ibrutinib. CDR3 coding DNA: TGCAGCGTCGGAACAGGCTCTGAAGCTTTCTTT. It encodes CSVGTGSEAFF. Together with reference TRBV29-1 and TRBJ1-1, the CDR3 gives the full variable domain: SAVISQKPSRDICQRGTSLTIQCQVDSQVTMMFWYRQQPGQSLTLIATANQGSEATYESGFVIDKFPISRPNLTFSTLTVSNMSPEDSSIYLCSVGTGSEAFFGQGTRLTVV.